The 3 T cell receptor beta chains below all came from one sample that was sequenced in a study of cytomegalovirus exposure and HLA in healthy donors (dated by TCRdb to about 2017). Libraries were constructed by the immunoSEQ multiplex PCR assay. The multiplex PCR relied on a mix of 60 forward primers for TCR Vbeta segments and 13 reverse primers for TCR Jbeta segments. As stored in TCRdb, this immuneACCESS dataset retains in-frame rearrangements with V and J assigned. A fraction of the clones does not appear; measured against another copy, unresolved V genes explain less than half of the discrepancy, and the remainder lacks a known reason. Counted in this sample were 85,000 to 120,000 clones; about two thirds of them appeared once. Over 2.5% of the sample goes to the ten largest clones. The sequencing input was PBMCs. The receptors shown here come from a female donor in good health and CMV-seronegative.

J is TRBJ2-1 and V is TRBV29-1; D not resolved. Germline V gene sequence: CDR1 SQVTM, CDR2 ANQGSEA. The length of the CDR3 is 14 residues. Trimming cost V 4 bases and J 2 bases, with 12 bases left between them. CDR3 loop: CSVVNPEAYNEQFF. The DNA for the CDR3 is TGCAGCGTTGTGAACCCAGAGGCCTACAATGAGCAGTTCTTC.

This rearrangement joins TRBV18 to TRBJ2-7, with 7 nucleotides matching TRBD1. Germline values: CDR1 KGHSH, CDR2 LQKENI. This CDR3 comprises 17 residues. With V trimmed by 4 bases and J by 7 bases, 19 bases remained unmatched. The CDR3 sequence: CASSRMGQPDRGGEQYF. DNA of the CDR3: TGTGCCAGCTCACGGATGGGACAGCCCGATCGGGGCGGGGAGCAGTACTTC. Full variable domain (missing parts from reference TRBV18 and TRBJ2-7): NAGVMQNPRHLVRRRGQEARLRCSPMKGHSHVYWYRQLPEEGLKFMVYLQKENIIDESGMPKERFSAEFPKEGPSILRIQQVVRGDSAAYFCASSRMGQPDRGGEQYFGPGTRLTVT.

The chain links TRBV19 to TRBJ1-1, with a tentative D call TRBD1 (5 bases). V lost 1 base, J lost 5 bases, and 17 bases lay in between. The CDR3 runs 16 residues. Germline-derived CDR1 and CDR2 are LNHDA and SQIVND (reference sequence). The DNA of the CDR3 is TGTGCCAGTAGTATAGGCGTCGGGGGATTGGGAACTGAAGCTTTCTTT. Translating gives CASSIGVGGLGTEAFF.